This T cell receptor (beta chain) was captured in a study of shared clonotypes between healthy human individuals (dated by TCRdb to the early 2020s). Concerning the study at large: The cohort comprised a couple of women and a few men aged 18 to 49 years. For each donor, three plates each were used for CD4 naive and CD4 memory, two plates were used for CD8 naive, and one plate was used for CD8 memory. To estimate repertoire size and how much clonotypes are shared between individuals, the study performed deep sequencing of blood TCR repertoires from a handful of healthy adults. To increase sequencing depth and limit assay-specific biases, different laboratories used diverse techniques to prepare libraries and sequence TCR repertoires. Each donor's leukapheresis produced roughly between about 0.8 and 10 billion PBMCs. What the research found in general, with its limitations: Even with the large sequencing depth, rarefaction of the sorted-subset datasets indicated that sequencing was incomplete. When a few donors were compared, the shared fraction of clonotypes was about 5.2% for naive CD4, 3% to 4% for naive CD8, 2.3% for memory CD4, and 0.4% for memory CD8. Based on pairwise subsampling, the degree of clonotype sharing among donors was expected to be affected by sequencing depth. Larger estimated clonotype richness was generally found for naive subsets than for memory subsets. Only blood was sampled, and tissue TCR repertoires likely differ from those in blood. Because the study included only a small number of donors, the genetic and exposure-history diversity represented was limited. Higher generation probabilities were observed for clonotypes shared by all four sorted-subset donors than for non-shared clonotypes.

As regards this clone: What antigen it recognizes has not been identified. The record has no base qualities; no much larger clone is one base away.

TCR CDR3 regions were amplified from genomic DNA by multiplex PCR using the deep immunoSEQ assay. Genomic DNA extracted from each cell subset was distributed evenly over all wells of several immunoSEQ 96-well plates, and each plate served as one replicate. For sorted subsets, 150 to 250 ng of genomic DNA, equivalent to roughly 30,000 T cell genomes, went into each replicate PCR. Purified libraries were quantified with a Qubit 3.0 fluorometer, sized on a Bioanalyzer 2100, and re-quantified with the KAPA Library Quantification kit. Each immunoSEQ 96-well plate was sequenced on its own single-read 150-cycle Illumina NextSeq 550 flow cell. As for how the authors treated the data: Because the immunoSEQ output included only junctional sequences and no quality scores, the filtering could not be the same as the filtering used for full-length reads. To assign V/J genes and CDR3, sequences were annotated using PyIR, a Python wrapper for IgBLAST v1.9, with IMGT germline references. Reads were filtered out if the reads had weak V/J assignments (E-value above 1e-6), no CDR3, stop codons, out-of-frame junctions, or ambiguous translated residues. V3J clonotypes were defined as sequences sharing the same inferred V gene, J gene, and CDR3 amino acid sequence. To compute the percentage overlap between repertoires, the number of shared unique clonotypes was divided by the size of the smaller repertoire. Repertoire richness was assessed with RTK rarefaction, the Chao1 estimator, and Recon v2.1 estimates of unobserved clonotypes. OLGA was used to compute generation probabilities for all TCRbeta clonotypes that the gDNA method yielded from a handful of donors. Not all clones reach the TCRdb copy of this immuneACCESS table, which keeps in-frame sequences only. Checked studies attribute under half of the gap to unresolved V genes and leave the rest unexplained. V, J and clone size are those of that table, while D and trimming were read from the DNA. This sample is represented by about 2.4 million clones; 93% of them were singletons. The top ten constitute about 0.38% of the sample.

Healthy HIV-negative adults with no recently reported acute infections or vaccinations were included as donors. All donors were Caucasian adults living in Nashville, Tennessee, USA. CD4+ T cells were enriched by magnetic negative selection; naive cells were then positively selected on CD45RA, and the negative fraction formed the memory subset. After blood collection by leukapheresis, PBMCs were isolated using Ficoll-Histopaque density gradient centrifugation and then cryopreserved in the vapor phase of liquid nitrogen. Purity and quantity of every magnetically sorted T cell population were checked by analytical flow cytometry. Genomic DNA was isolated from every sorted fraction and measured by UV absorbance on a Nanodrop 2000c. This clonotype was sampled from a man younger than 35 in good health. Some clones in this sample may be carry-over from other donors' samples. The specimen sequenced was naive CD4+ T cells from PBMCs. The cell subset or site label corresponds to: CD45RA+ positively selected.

The nucleotides read TGCAGCATACGGTTCTCGTTGTGGGACGTATCAGATACGCAGTATTTT. Translated, it reads CSIRFSLWDVSDTQYF. The sequence joins TRBV29-1 to TRBJ2-3; the D gene is perhaps TRBD1 or TRBD2, as each covers 5 bases. V is clipped by 8 bases and J by 4 bases, and the sequence between their germline boundaries is 25 bases long. Measured from the cysteine to the phenylalanine, the CDR3 is 16 residues long. Only the CDR3 portion is preserved as DNA: 48 bases, with reading frame beginning at the first base. CDR1 SQVTM and CDR2 ANQGSEA were looked up in the germline V gene.